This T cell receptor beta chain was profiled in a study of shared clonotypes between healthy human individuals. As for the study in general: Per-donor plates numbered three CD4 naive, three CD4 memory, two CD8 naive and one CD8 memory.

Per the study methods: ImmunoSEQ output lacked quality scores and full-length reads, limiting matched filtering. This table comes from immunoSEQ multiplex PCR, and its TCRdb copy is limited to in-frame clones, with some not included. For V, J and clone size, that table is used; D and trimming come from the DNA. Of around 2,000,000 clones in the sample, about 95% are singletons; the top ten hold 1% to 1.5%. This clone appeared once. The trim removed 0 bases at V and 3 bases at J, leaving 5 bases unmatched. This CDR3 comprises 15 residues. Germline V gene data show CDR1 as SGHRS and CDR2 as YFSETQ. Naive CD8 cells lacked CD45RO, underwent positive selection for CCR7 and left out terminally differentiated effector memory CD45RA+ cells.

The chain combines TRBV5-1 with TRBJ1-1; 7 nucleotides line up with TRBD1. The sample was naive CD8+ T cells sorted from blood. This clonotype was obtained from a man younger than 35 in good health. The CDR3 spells CASSLDPGGYTEAFF. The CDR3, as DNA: TGCGCCAGCAGCTTGGATCCAGGGGGGTACACTGAAGCTTTCTTT.